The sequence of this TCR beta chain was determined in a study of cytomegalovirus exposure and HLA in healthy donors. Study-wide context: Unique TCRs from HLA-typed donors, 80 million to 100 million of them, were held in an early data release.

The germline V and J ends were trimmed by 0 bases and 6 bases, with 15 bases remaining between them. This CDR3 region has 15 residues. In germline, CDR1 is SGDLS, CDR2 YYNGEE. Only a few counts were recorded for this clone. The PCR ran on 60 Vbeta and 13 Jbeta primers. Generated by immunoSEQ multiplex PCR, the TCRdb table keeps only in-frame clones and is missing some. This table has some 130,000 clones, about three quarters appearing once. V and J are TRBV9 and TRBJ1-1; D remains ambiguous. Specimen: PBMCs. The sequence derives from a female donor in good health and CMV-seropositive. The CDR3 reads CASSVAEGRSSEAFF. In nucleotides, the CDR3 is TGTGCCAGCAGCGTAGCCGAAGGCAGGTCCTCTGAAGCTTTCTTT.